A selection of T cell receptor beta chains follows, all from one sample in a study of chemoradiotherapy in HPV16-positive cancers. The repertoire was sequenced with immunoSEQ multiplex PCR; TCRdb's copy has only in-frame clones and lacks some. Of about 5,000 clones listed, approximately 93% are singletons. Sample acquisition took place from a patient who underwent chemoradiotherapy. The receptors here all came from a human donor with HPV-associated anogenital cancer. Both conserved end residues are part of each CDR3. The D gene is left open where the match is weak. Expanded clones are given a class, and other clones once, few, many or no size at all.

TRBJ2-5 | TRBD2 | TRBV27 | NA | CASSLLAGQETQYF | TGTGCCAGCAGTCTTTTAGCGGGACAAGAGACCCAGTACTTC
TRBJ1-5 | NA | TRBV19 | NA | CASSTWDVSNQPQHF | TGTGCCAGTAGTACCTGGGATGTTAGCAATCAGCCCCAGCATTTT
TRBJ1-2 | TRBD1 | TRBV2 | NA | CASSNQGAYGYTF | TGTGCCAGCAGTAACCAGGGGGCCTATGGCTACACCTTC
TRBJ1-1 | NA | TRBV5-5 | NA | CASSWGQNTEAFF | TGTGCCAGCAGCTGGGGACAGAACACTGAAGCTTTCTTT
TRBJ2-4 | TRBD2 | TRBV29-1 | NA | CSAGLGGSGGKNIQYF | TGCAGCGCAGGCTTGGGGGGTAGCGGGGGGAAAAACATTCAGTACTTC
TRBJ1-4 | NA | TRBV19 | once | CASRVLRNEKLFF | TGTGCCAGTAGGGTCCTGCGAAATGAAAAACTGTTTTTT
TRBJ2-2 | NA | TRBV5-6 | NA | CASSFEVVANTGELFF | TGTGCCAGCAGCTTTGAGGTCGTCGCGAACACCGGGGAGCTGTTTTTT
TRBJ1-2 | TRBD1 | TRBV2 | NA | CASSEEGTATYGYTF | TGTGCCAGCAGTGAAGAAGGGACAGCTACCTATGGCTACACCTTC
TRBJ1-1 | NA | TRBV10-3 | NA | CAISDPLLSEAFF | TGTGCCATCAGCGATCCACTCCTCTCTGAAGCTTTCTTT
TRBJ1-4 | NA | TRBV27 | NA | CASSPRTVWEKLFF | TGTGCCAGCAGTCCGCGGACAGTTTGGGAAAAACTGTTTTTT
TRBJ2-7 | NA | TRBV4-3 | NA | CASSQRQSSYEQYF | TGCGCCAGCAGCCAAAGACAGAGCTCCTACGAGCAGTACTTC
TRBJ1-2 | TRBD1 | TRBV20-1 | once | CRHDRVGGYTF | TGCAGGCATGACAGGGTCGGGGGCTACACCTTC
TRBJ1-3 | NA | TRBV6-1 | NA | CASSEEAGGNGNTIYF | TGTGCCAGCAGTGAAGAGGCAGGAGGGAATGGAAACACCATATATTTT
TRBJ2-7 | TRBD1 | TRBV7-8 | NA | CASSSQTGASTYEQYF | TGTGCCAGCAGCTCGCAGACAGGGGCATCAACCTACGAGCAGTACTTC
TRBJ2-1 | NA | TRBV6-4 | NA | CASSPGVDTNEQFF | TGTGCCAGCAGTCCCGGGGTGGATACTAATGAGCAGTTCTTC
TRBJ1-1 | NA | TRBV7-6 | NA | CASSRGGGYTEAFF | TGTGCCAGCAGCCGAGGTGGGGGCTACACTGAAGCTTTCTTT
TRBJ1-1 | NA | TRBV6-5 | NA | CASRPLTGNTEAFF | TGTGCCAGCAGGCCCCTTACAGGGAACACTGAAGCTTTCTTT
TRBJ1-3 | NA | TRBV5-5 | NA | CASSSQGSGNTIYF | TGTGCCAGCAGCTCCCAGGGATCTGGAAACACCATATATTTT
TRBJ2-7 | TRBD2 | TRBV4-1 | NA | CASSPEGGHSGGSYEQYF | TGCGCCAGCAGCCCAGAGGGAGGTCACAGCGGGGGGTCCTACGAGCAGTACTTC
TRBJ1-2 | NA | TRBV27 | NA | CASKSGSGSVNYGYTF | TGTGCCAGCAAATCCGGGTCGGGTAGCGTTAACTATGGCTACACCTTC
TRBJ2-5 | NA | TRBV9 | NA | CASSDVIQETQYF | TGTGCCAGCAGCGATGTGATCCAAGAGACCCAGTACTTC
TRBJ1-2 | NA | TRBV4-1 | NA | CASSQENDAAGYTF | TGCGCCAGCAGCCAAGAAAACGACGCTGCGGGCTACACCTTC
TRBJ2-6 | NA | TRBV7-9 | NA | CASKRGSGANVLTF | TGTGCCAGCAAAAGGGGGTCTGGGGCCAACGTCCTGACTTTC
TRBJ2-7 | NA | TRBV11-2 | NA | CASSLDREFYEQYF | TGTGCCAGCAGCTTAGATAGGGAGTTCTACGAGCAGTACTTC
TRBJ2-7 | TRBD1 | TRBV5-1 | NA | CASSLDRGLEQYF | TGCGCCAGCAGCTTGGACAGGGGGCTGGAGCAGTACTTC
TRBJ1-4 | TRBD1 | TRBV28 | NA | CASRRGTVEKLFF | TGTGCCAGCAGAAGAGGGACAGTTGAAAAACTGTTTTTT
TRBJ2-1 | TRBD1 | TRBV5-6 | NA | CASSFGDRAYNEQFF | TGTGCCAGCAGCTTTGGGGACAGGGCCTACAATGAGCAGTTCTTC
TRBJ1-2 | TRBD1 | TRBV5-5 | once | CASSTRQGVGYTF | TGTGCCAGCAGCACAAGACAGGGGGTTGGCTACACCTTC
TRBJ1-1 | NA | TRBV27 | NA | CASRGDTEAFF | TGTGCCAGCCGGGGAGACACTGAAGCTTTCTTT
TRBJ1-2 | NA | TRBV7-9 | NA | CASSPGPQGTYGYTF | TGTGCCAGCAGCCCAGGGCCTCAGGGGACCTATGGCTACACCTTC
TRBJ2-3 | TRBD1 | TRBV6-1 | NA | CASRPGQETDTQYF | TGTGCCAGTAGACCGGGACAGGAGACAGATACGCAGTATTTT
TRBJ2-3 | NA | TRBV7-9 | NA | CASSSEGGPQDTQYF | TGTGCCAGCAGCTCAGAGGGGGGGCCCCAAGATACGCAGTATTTT
TRBJ1-1 | NA | TRBV14 | NA | CAIRYGTEAFF | TGTGCCATCAGGTATGGCACTGAAGCTTTCTTT
TRBJ1-3 | NA | TRBV5-5 | NA | CASSLSDSGNTIYF | TGTGCCAGCAGCTTATCAGACTCTGGAAACACCATATATTTT
TRBJ1-2 | TRBD1 | TRBV2 | NA | CASSEPLGQGRGYTF | TGTGCCAGCAGTGAACCCCTGGGACAGGGCAGGGGCTACACCTTC
TRBJ2-7 | NA | TRBV28 | NA | CASSPELRAYEQYF | TGTGCCAGCAGTCCGGAATTGAGAGCCTACGAGCAGTACTTC
TRBJ1-3 | NA | TRBV9 | NA | CASSVDRPGNTIYF | TGTGCCAGCAGCGTAGATAGACCTGGAAACACCATATATTTT
TRBJ2-7 | TRBD2 | TRBV30 | NA | CAWSPGTSGYEQYF | TGTGCCTGGAGTCCCGGGACTAGCGGGTACGAGCAGTACTTC
TRBJ2-1 | NA | TRBV4-2 | NA | CASSPFLNEQFFEQFF | NA
TRBJ2-5 | TRBD1 | TRBV28 | NA | CASQGGGQGQAQYF | TGTGCCAGCCAGGGGGGGGGACAGGGACAGGCCCAGTACTTC
TRBJ1-6 | NA | TRBV2 | NA | CASSVRGPGPYSPLHF | TGTGCCAGCAGTGTACGGGGCCCGGGGCCTTATTCACCCCTCCATTTT
TRBJ1-2 | NA | TRBV7-6 | NA | CASSLNRAGSYGYTF | TGTGCCAGCAGCTTGAACAGGGCCGGTTCGTATGGCTACACCTTC
TRBJ2-5 | NA | TRBV11-2 | NA | CASSLAAQQGETQYF | TGTGCCAGCAGCTTAGCGGCCCAGCAGGGAGAGACCCAGTACTTC
TRBJ2-3 | NA | TRBV2 | NA | CASSEAGAWGDTQYF | TGTGCCAGCAGTGAAGCAGGGGCTTGGGGAGATACGCAGTATTTT
TRBJ1-2 | NA | TRBV2 | NA | CASTSSYGYTF | TGTGCCAGTACTTCTTCTTATGGCTACACCTTC
TRBJ2-4 | TRBD2 | TRBV7-2 | NA | CASSLARGRERDIQYF | TGTGCCAGCAGCTTAGCACGTGGGAGGGAACGAGACATTCAGTACTTC
TRBJ2-3 | NA | TRBV4-3 | NA | CASSQDDSGSTDTQYF | TGCGCCAGCAGCCAAGATGATAGCGGTAGCACAGATACGCAGTATTTT
TRBJ2-7 | NA | TRBV7-2 | NA | CASSLRTQLSYEQYF | TGTGCCAGCAGCTTAAGGACTCAGTTGTCCTACGAGCAGTACTTC
TRBJ1-4 | NA | TRBV7-6 | NA | CASSSPQGLGKKLFF | TGTGCCAGCAGCTCCCCCCAGGGTCTGGGAAAAAAACTGTTTTTT
TRBJ1-6 | NA | TRBV28 | NA | CASSPPGSPGTYNSPLHF | TGTGCCAGCAGCCCTCCCGGAAGCCCAGGAACCTATAATTCACCCCTCCACTTT
TRBJ2-5 | NA | TRBV7-9 | NA | CASSLEGRIQYF | TGTGCCAGCAGCTTAGAAGGACGTATCCAGTACTTC
TRBJ1-1 | TRBD1 | TRBV14 | NA | CASSPYRGGTEAFF | TGTGCCAGCAGCCCGTACAGGGGGGGCACTGAAGCTTTCTTT
TRBJ1-1 | NA | TRBV9 | NA | CASSQGLMNTEAFF | TGTGCCAGCAGCCAGGGGCTTATGAACACTGAAGCTTTCTTT
TRBJ1-2 | NA | TRBV28 | NA | CASTLLTDYGYTF | TGTGCCAGCACCCTACTCACGGACTATGGCTACACCTTC